One sample yielded the 8 T cell receptor beta chains listed below, sequenced in a study of blood T cell repertoires in COVID-19. Using immunoSEQ multiplex PCR, the repertoire was profiled, and TCRdb retains in-frame clones only, with some absent. The data show 300,000 to 500,000 clones, approximately 88% seen once. The specimen was PBMCs or T cells enriched from blood (not recorded which). The receptors come from a woman in her twenties or thirties with acute COVID-19.

The V call is TRBV6-5, the J call TRBJ2-3; weak D call: TRBD1 (5 bases). V dropped 5 bases and J dropped 2 bases, with 11 bases sitting between them. The V gene's germline CDR1 is MNHEY and CDR2 SVGAGI. The CDR3 runs to 14 residues. The CDR3 DNA reads TGTGCCAGCAGTCCGGACATAAACACAGATACGCAGTATTTT. Its translation: CASSPDINTDTQYF.

V and J are TRBV7-9 and TRBJ2-3; perhaps TRBD2 as D (6 bases). With 5 bases removed from V and 6 bases from J, the gap between germline ends came to 18 bases. The CDR3 sequence is 15 residues long. The V gene's germline CDR1 is SEHNR and CDR2 FQNEAQ (reference sequence). As DNA, the CDR3 is TGTGCCAGCAGCCGTGGCGCGGGGAGTTTGGATACGCAGTATTTT. As protein: CASSRGAGSLDTQYF. Full variable domain (remainder filled in from reference TRBV7-9 and TRBJ2-3): DTGVSQNPRHKITKRGQNVTFRCDPISEHNRLYWYRQTLGQGPEFLTYFQNEAQLEKSRLLSDRFSAERPKGSFSTLEIQRTEQGDSAMYLCASSRGAGSLDTQYFGPGTRLTVL.

The gene calls are TRBV19 and TRBJ1-5, with 8 nucleotides matching TRBD1. Trimming removed 3 bases from V and 2 bases from J; junction bases left unmatched: 6. This CDR3 is 16 amino acids long. Germline V gene data show CDR1 as LNHDA and CDR2 as SQIVND (reference sequence). CDR3 sequence (DNA): TGTGCCAGTAGTATCGGACAGGGCCGGGGCAATCAGCCCCAGCATTTT. Encoded protein: CASSIGQGRGNQPQHF. The whole variable domain, remainder taken from reference TRBV19 and TRBJ1-5, is DGGITQSPKYLFRKEGQNVTLSCEQNLNHDAMYWYRQDPGQGLRLIYYSQIVNDFQKGDIAEGYSVSREKKESFPLTVTSAQKNPTAFYLCASSIGQGRGNQPQHFGDGTRLSIL.

The V call is TRBV14, the J call TRBJ2-3; 9 positions agree with TRBD1. V was clipped by 5 bases and J by 2 bases; unmatched bases: 8. The germline V gene has CDR1 SGHDN and CDR2 FVKESK. The CDR3 runs 16 residues. The CDR3: CASSGQGLLSTDTQYF. The CDR3, as DNA: TGTGCCAGCAGCGGACAGGGGCTACTATCCACAGATACGCAGTATTTT.

The CDR3 spells CASSFQGDPYNEQFF. The CDR3 region has the DNA TGCGCCAGCAGCTTCCAAGGAGACCCCTACAATGAGCAGTTCTTC. The chain combines TRBV5-1 with TRBJ2-1; D unresolved. Trimming left V 2 bases short and J 2 bases short, with 11 bases between. Germline lookup yields CDR1 SGHRS and CDR2 YFSETQ. The CDR3 runs 15 residues.

This clone was observed once. The rearrangement uses TRBV27 and TRBJ1-6; D is perhaps TRBD1 (6 bases). Germline V CDR1 and CDR2: MNHEY, SMNVEV (reference sequence). Between the trimmed V and J ends, which lost 5 bases and 5 bases, there was a span of 37 bases. This CDR3 region has 23 residues. The DNA for the CDR3 is TGTGCCAGCAGTCTCCTCCGCCTGGGGACCGGGACAAGAACATCTTACCATAATTCACCCCTCCACTTT. Translating gives CASSLLRLGTGTRTSYHNSPLHF.

This chain links TRBV10-2 with TRBJ2-7, with 7 bases matching TRBD2. V gave up 7 bases and J gave up 4 bases; unmatched junction bases: 10. The germline CDR1 and CDR2 sequences are WSHSY and SAAADI. CDR3 length equals 14 residues. CDR3 residues: CASKGGGIGYEQYF. The DNA for the CDR3 is TGCGCCAGCAAAGGCGGGGGAATTGGGTACGAGCAGTACTTC.

The V gene is TRBV6-5, the J gene TRBJ2-1, with a possible D match to TRBD1 (6 bases). V was clipped by 8 bases and J by 8 bases, with 16 bases between them. CDR1 MNHEY and CDR2 SVGAGI come from the germline V gene. The CDR3 covers 13 residues. Written as DNA, the CDR3 is TGTGCCAGCGCACAGGGTATCCGGGATGAGCAGTTCTTC. Translation: CASAQGIRDEQFF.